The next 19 T cell receptor beta chains were all read from a single sample in a study of PD-L1 blockade in urothelial cancer. Measured with immunoSEQ multiplex PCR; TCRdb has only the in-frame clones, and not every one. The top ten hold roughly 14% of the sample, which has about 53,000 clones, 87% seen once. The time point denotes: pretreatment peripheral blood. The sequenced sample was PBMCs, obtained around atezolizumab (anti-PD-L1) treatment. These receptors were obtained from a woman aged 55-70 years with urothelial cancer.

The chain has TRBV7-2 and TRBJ2-7; possibly TRBD2 for D (6 bases). From germline, CDR1 is SGHTA and CDR2 FQGNSA. This CDR3 contains 14 residues. Trimming stripped 5 bases from V and 2 bases from J, with 13 bases between. The CDR3 coding sequence is TGTGCCAGCAGCCCGGGAGTGGGACCCTACGAGCAGTACTTC. This translates into CASSPGVGPYEQYF. Full variable domain (remainder filled in from reference TRBV7-2 and TRBJ2-7): GAGVSQSPSNKVTEKGKDVELRCDPISGHTALYWYRQSLGQGLEFLIYFQGNSAPDKSGLPSDRFSAERTGGSVSTLTIQRTQQEDSAVYLCASSPGVGPYEQYFGPGTRLTVT.

V usage is TRBV11-2 and J usage is TRBJ2-7, with TRBD1 matching over 12 bases. Germline assignment: CDR1 SGHAT and CDR2 FQNNGV. The ends lost 4 bases at V and 4 bases at J; junction bases unmatched: 8. The CDR3 runs 16 residues. The CDR3 DNA sequence: TGTGCCAGCAGCTGGCCGGGACAGGGGGCCTTGTACGAGCAGTACTTC. Its protein is CASSWPGQGALYEQYF.

The chain links TRBV2 to TRBJ2-1; D possibly corresponds to TRBD1 (5 bases). Germline V CDR1 and CDR2: SNHLY, FYNNEI. This CDR3 region has 12 residues. V was clipped by 4 bases and J by 8 bases, with 9 bases between them. The chain's CDR3 is CASSAQGDEQFF. The CDR3 DNA reads as TGTGCCAGCAGTGCGCAGGGTGATGAGCAGTTCTTC.

V is TRBV19 and J is TRBJ2-1, with 12 bases matching TRBD2. With 5 bases clipped from V and 8 bases from J, the junction kept 7 bases outside the gene matches. This CDR3 comprises 15 residues. Germline V lookup: CDR1 LNHDA, CDR2 SQIVND (reference sequence). The CDR3 DNA is TGTGCCAGTAGTCTAGCGGGGGGGCCTTTCGATGAGCAGTTCTTC. This encodes CASSLAGGPFDEQFF.

This clone was counted many times. The V gene is TRBV18, the J gene TRBJ1-1; 8 positions match TRBD1. This CDR3 region has 15 residues. The V gene end was trimmed by 3 bases and the J gene end by 4 bases; junction bases not matched to a gene: 7. Germline lookup yields CDR1 KGHSH and CDR2 LQKENI. The CDR3 coding sequence is TGTGCCAGCTCACCCGGGACAGGTTGGAGCACTGAAGCTTTCTTT. Protein sequence: CASSPGTGWSTEAFF.

The chain has TRBV9 and TRBJ2-2; 9 nucleotides align to TRBD2. Germline V CDR1 and CDR2: SGDLS, YYNGEE. The junction had 4 bases not matched to a gene; V was cut back by 0 bases and J by 7 bases. This CDR3 spans 15 amino acids. Here the CDR3 reads CASSVASGKNGELFF. In nucleotides, the CDR3 is TGTGCCAGCAGCGTAGCTAGCGGGAAAAACGGGGAGCTGTTTTTT.

The CDR3 sequence: CASSPSQLDGYTF. The CDR3 nucleotides read TGTGCCAGCTCACCTTCTCAGTTGGATGGCTACACCTTC. The V gene is TRBV18, the J gene TRBJ1-2; D gene ambiguous. The ends were cut back, 3 bases at V and 6 bases at J, with 11 bases in the middle. CDR3 length: 13 residues. Germline-derived CDR1 and CDR2 are KGHSH and LQKENI.

The rearrangement links TRBV5-4 to TRBJ2-3, with no clear D. The V gene's germline CDR1 is SGHNT and CDR2 YYREEE (reference sequence). The CDR3 is made up of 12 amino acids. Trimming removed 7 bases at V and 0 bases at J, with 6 bases between. CDR3 nucleotides: TGTGCCAGCTCCAGAAGCACAGATACGCAGTATTTT. Translated, it gives CASSRSTDTQYF.

The chain uses TRBV14 and TRBJ2-7; 7 bases match TRBD1. With V trimmed by 3 bases and J by 4 bases, 12 bases remained unmatched. CDR1 and CDR2 (germline): SGHDN, FVKESK. CDR3 length: 16 residues. The CDR3 bases are TGTGCCAGCAGCCATGAGAGGGGGCTTTCTTCGTACGAGCAGTACTTC. Amino acids: CASSHERGLSSYEQYF.

In DNA, the CDR3 is TGTGCCACGTCCTCGGGCGGGAGGGCTTTCGATGAGCAGTTCTTC. Protein product: CATSSGGRAFDEQFF. This rearrangement joins TRBV27 to TRBJ2-1; 9 bases align to TRBD2. The CDR3 spans 15 residues. V lost 10 bases and J lost 8; bases outside the gene matches: 15. The germline gives CDR1 MNHEY, CDR2 SMNVEV (reference sequence).

The chain recombines TRBV5-8 with TRBJ2-1; 11 nucleotides agree with TRBD2. The V segment lost 0 bases and the J segment 3 bases; nucleotides outside the gene matches: 2. The CDR3 is 16 residues long. The germline V gene encodes CDR1 SGHTS and CDR2 YDEGEE. CDR3 region: CASSLVTSGNYNEQFF. In DNA, the CDR3 is TGTGCCAGCAGCTTGGTGACTAGCGGGAACTACAATGAGCAGTTCTTC.

The chain carries TRBV6-5 and TRBJ2-7; 9 bases match TRBD1. Per germline, CDR1 MNHEY and CDR2 SVGAGI. The CDR3 is made up of 14 amino acids. V lost 5 bases and J lost 6; bases outside the gene matches: 8. The CDR3 coding sequence is TGTGCCAGCAGTACCGGGACAGGGTTCAGCGAGCAGTACTTC. Its translation is CASSTGTGFSEQYF.

J is TRBJ2-1 and V is TRBV2; 12 bases are shared with TRBD2. This CDR3 comprises 14 residues. Germline V gene data show CDR1 as SNHLY and CDR2 as FYNNEI. The J segment lost 4 bases and the V segment lost 7 bases, leaving 2 bases of the junction unmatched. Here the CDR3 reads CASKLAGGYNEQFF. The CDR3 DNA reads TGTGCCAGCAAACTAGCGGGAGGATACAATGAGCAGTTCTTC.

The chain is built from TRBV6-1 and TRBJ2-2, with TRBD1 matching over 7 bases. Unmatched junction bases numbered 7, after V lost 4 bases and J lost 5 bases. Germline V lookup: CDR1 MNHNS, CDR2 SASEGT. This CDR3 has 15 residues. The chain's CDR3 is CASSVGQAETGELFF. The CDR3 DNA reads as TGTGCCAGCAGTGTTGGACAGGCGGAGACCGGGGAGCTGTTTTTT.

This clone was picked up a small number of times. The chain recombines TRBV7-9 with TRBJ1-2, with 11 bases lining up with TRBD1. The CDR3 extends over 15 amino acids. The V and J ends lost 4 bases and 6 bases, in that order; junction bases with no gene match: 7. Germline values: CDR1 SEHNR, CDR2 FQNEAQ (reference sequence). CDR3 nucleotide sequence: TGTGCCAGCAGCTGGACAGGGGGCGTGATCCATGGCTACACCTTC. This gives the protein CASSWTGGVIHGYTF.

The J gene is TRBJ1-1, the V gene TRBV19, with a possible D match to TRBD1 (6 bases). Trimming took 8 bases from V and 1 from J, leaving 14 bases between them. CDR3 length: 14 residues. Germline CDR1 LNHDA, CDR2 SQIVND (reference sequence). The chain's CDR3 is CASGRGHQNTEAFF. The CDR3, as DNA: TGTGCCAGTGGGAGGGGACACCAGAACACTGAAGCTTTCTTT.

The chain recombines TRBV7-2 with TRBJ1-1, with D hard to call. This CDR3 region has 13 residues. Germline V lookup: CDR1 SGHTA, CDR2 FQGNSA. V lost 4 bases, J lost 5 bases, and 11 bases lay in between. CDR3 nucleotides: TGTGCCAGCAGCTACGGACGGGAGACTGAAGCTTTCTTT. This encodes CASSYGRETEAFF.

Written as DNA, the CDR3 is TGTGCCAGCTCACCAGGGAGCGACAGGGAGAATAATGAAAAACTGTTTTTT. It yields the protein CASSPGSDRENNEKLFF. The chain uses TRBV18 and TRBJ1-4, with 7 positions matching TRBD1. Germline values: CDR1 KGHSH, CDR2 LQKENI. Germline trimming cut 2 bases from V and 4 bases from J; bases unmatched to any gene: 10. This CDR3 is built from 17 residues.

The chain recombines TRBV10-3 with TRBJ2-1; D gene uncertain. CDR1 is ENHRY and CDR2 is SYGVKD in the germline V gene. This CDR3 has 11 amino acids. V gave up 11 bases and J gave up 6 bases, with 11 bases separating them. In nucleotides, the CDR3 is TGTGCCGCTTCCCCCAGCAATGAGCAGTTCTTC. Its protein is CAASPSNEQFF.